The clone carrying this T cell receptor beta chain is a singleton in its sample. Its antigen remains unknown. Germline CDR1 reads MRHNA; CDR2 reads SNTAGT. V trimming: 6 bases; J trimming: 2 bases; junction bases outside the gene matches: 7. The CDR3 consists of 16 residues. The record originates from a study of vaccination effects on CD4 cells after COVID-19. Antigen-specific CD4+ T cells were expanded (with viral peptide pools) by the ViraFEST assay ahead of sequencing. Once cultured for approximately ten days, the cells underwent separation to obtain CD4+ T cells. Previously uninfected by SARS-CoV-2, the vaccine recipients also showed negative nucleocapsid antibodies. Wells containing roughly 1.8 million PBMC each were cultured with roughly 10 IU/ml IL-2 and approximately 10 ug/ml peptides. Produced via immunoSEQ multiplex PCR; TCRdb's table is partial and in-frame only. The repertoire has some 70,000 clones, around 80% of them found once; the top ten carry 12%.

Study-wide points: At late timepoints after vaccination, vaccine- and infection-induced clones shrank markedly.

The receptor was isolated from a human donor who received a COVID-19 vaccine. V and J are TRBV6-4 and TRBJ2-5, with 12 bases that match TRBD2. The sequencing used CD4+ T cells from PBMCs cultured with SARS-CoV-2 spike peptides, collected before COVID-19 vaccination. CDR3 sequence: CASRFRGLAGQETQYF. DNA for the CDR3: TGTGCCAGCAGGTTTAGGGGACTAGCGGGTCAAGAGACCCAGTACTTC.